Shown below are 24 T cell receptor beta chains from a single sample sequenced in a study of T cells after yellow fever vaccination. In TCRdb, the 5' RACE reads were re-called with MiXCR into one record per CDR3 protein. The sample lists about 300,000 distinct CDR3 sequences, around 4.1% occurring once. The input for sequencing was PBMCs, taken 5 days after the yellow fever booster vaccination. Every receptor here comes from a man aged 18 to 29 who received the YFV17D yellow fever vaccine.

This clonotype came up a few times. The rearrangement joins TRBV27 to TRBJ2-3, with 8 bases lining up with TRBD1. Germline loops: CDR1 MNHEY, CDR2 SMNVEV (reference sequence). This CDR3 has 15 amino acids. V dropped 2 bases and J dropped 1; count of bases not matched to a gene: 2. CDR3 sequence: CASSLQGAGTDTQYF. The CDR3 DNA sequence: TGTGCCAGCAGTTTACAGGGGGCGGGCACAGATACGCAGTATTTT.

This chain connects TRBV7-9 to TRBJ2-1, with 8 bases fitting TRBD1. J was trimmed by 6 bases and V by 7 bases; bases with no gene match: 5. Germline V gene data show CDR1 as SEHNR and CDR2 as FQNEAQ (reference sequence). This CDR3 contains 13 residues. CDR3 coding DNA: TGTGCCAGCACCGACAGGGGAGGCAATGAGCAGTTCTTC. The encoded protein is CASTDRGGNEQFF.

The CDR3 DNA reads as TGTGCCAGCAGCCAAGATTTCGGCGGTACGCAGTATTTT. Amino acids: CASSQDFGGTQYF. This chain uses TRBV14 with TRBJ2-3; D is uncertain. Germline values: CDR1 SGHDN, CDR2 FVKESK. V dropped 0 bases and J dropped 8 bases, with 9 bases sitting between them. The CDR3 loop spans 13 amino acids.

This clonotype was seen many times. The rearrangement joins TRBV27 to TRBJ2-1; 7 bases fit TRBD2. This CDR3 region has 14 residues. CDR1 and CDR2 from the germline V gene are MNHEY and SMNVEV (reference sequence). J lost 3 bases, V lost 9 bases, and 8 bases had no gene match. The CDR3 DNA is TGTGCCAGTACCTCGGGGGGAAGCTACAATGAGCAGTTCTTC. This sequence encodes CASTSGGSYNEQFF.

The J gene is TRBJ1-2, the V gene TRBV9; D is undetermined. The V end lost 4 bases, the J end lost 2 bases, and 15 bases lay between the germline ends. CDR1 SGDLS and CDR2 YYNGEE come from the germline V gene. This CDR3 comprises 15 residues. The CDR3 loop reads CASSSRYNTNYGYTF. The CDR3 DNA reads as TGTGCCAGCAGCTCCCGATACAATACCAACTATGGCTACACCTTC. Combining the CDR3 with reference TRBV9 and TRBJ1-2 gives the whole variable domain DSGVTQTPKHLITATGQRVTLRCSPRSGDLSVYWYQQSLDQGLQFLIQYYNGEERAKGNILERFSAQQFPDLHSELNLSSLELGDSALYFCASSSRYNTNYGYTFGSGTRLTVV.

This chain links TRBV5-6 with TRBJ2-1; the match to TRBD2 covers 9 bases. The V and J ends lost 3 bases and 4 bases, in that order; junction bases with no gene match: 5. Per germline, CDR1 SGHDT and CDR2 YYEEEE. The CDR3 totals 15 residues. CDR3: CASSSRGGVYNEQFF. CDR3 nucleotide sequence: TGTGCCAGCAGCTCGCGGGGGGGCGTTTACAATGAGCAGTTCTTC.

This clonotype has at least ten counts. This rearrangement joins TRBV5-1 to TRBJ1-2; a possible D gene is TRBD1 (6 bases). The CDR3 length is 13 residues. Germline CDR1 is SGHRS and CDR2 is YFSETQ. Trimming removed 7 bases from V and 0 bases from J, with 10 bases in between. In DNA form, the CDR3 reads TGCGCCAGCGGTTCAGGGGCTAACTATGGCTACACCTTC. Its protein is CASGSGANYGYTF.

This clonotype was seen many times. The chain's CDR3 is CSVGFMGNEQFF. CDR3 DNA sequence: TGCAGCGTTGGTTTTATGGGCAATGAGCAGTTCTTC. The V gene is TRBV29-1, the J gene TRBJ2-1; D gene unclear. Deletions cut 4 bases from V and 6 bases from J, with 10 bases between. This CDR3 has 12 amino acids. CDR1 SQVTM and CDR2 ANQGSEA come from the germline V gene.

This clonotype was picked up many times. This chain connects TRBV18 to TRBJ2-3, with TRBD1 matching 7 bases. V was pared by 4 bases and J by 3 bases, with 10 bases of the junction left unmatched. The CDR3 runs to 16 residues. Germline V gives CDR1 KGHSH, CDR2 LQKENI. The CDR3 region is CASSQGQLRRTDTQYF. DNA for the CDR3: TGTGCCAGCTCACAGGGACAGCTTCGGAGGACAGATACGCAGTATTTT.

The genes are TRBV19 and TRBJ2-1; 10 positions agree with TRBD2. V shed 1 base, J shed 5 bases, and the junction held 8 bases outside the gene matches. Germline V lookup: CDR1 LNHDA, CDR2 SQIVND (reference sequence). The CDR3 is 17 residues long. Here the CDR3 DNA reads TGTGCCAGTAGTATAGCCCAGCGGGGGGGCCTTAACAATGAGCAGTTCTTC. This codes for CASSIAQRGGLNNEQFF.

This clonotype was seen a few times. The chain recombines TRBV5-1 with TRBJ1-1; 9 nucleotides line up with TRBD1. The J segment lost 2 bases and the V segment lost 4 bases, leaving 6 bases of the junction unmatched. The CDR3 totals 15 residues. The V gene's germline CDR1 is SGHRS and CDR2 YFSETQ. The CDR3 DNA reads as TGCGCCAGCAGCACCGGGACAGGGCAAAACACTGAAGCTTTCTTT. This sequence encodes CASSTGTGQNTEAFF.

Many counts were recorded for this clonotype. This rearrangement joins TRBV29-1 to TRBJ1-2; 7 bases are shared with TRBD1. Germline trimming cut 5 bases from V and 4 bases from J; bases unmatched to any gene: 4. Per the germline V gene, CDR1 is SQVTM and CDR2 is ANQGSEA. CDR3 size: 12 residues. The CDR3 region has the DNA TGCAGCGTTCGACAGGGAGTCTATGGCTACACCTTC. It yields the protein CSVRQGVYGYTF. The full variable domain, completed using reference TRBV29-1 and TRBJ1-2, is SAVISQKPSRDICQRGTSLTIQCQVDSQVTMMFWYRQQPGQSLTLIATANQGSEATYESGFVIDKFPISRPNLTFSTLTVSNMSPEDSSIYLCSVRQGVYGYTFGSGTRLTVV.

There are a few counts of this clonotype. The V and J genes are TRBV10-3 and TRBJ1-6; D unresolved. The CDR3 sequence is 14 residues long. With 4 bases removed from V and 5 bases from J, the gap between germline ends came to 9 bases. CDR1 and CDR2 (germline): ENHRY, SYGVKD. The CDR3 nucleotides read TGTGCCATCAGTGTCCGGTCGGATAATTCACCCCTCCACTTT. This sequence encodes CAISVRSDNSPLHF.

As to this clonotype: A read error is possible here, since a much larger clone lies one base away. V gene TRBV7-3 combines with J gene TRBJ2-3; 13 bases line up with TRBD2. J lost 5 bases, V lost 5 bases, and 4 bases had no gene match. CDR1 SGHTA and CDR2 FQGTGA come from the germline V gene. There are 15 residues in the CDR3. The CDR3 sequence: CASSNGLAGEDTQYF. The CDR3 bases are TGTGCCAGCAGCAACGGACTAGCGGGGGAAGATACGCAGTATTTT.

The J gene is TRBJ2-1, the V gene TRBV15; the D is unclear. Germline V gene data show CDR1 as LNHNV and CDR2 as YYDKDF (reference sequence). This CDR3 is 13 amino acids long. The V end was cut by 3 bases, the J end by 7 bases, with 10 bases between. The CDR3 loop is CATSRRNDNEQFF. The CDR3 DNA follows: TGTGCCACCAGCAGGCGCAACGATAATGAGCAGTTCTTC.

The chain combines TRBV29-1 with TRBJ1-1; no definite D call. Per the germline V gene, CDR1 is SQVTM and CDR2 is ANQGSEA. The CDR3 is 16 amino acids. Trimming pared 4 bases from V and 1 base from J, leaving 19 bases between. CDR3 DNA: TGCAGCGTTGCAACTTCCATTTGGTTGGGGAACACTGAAGCTTTCTTT. As protein: CSVATSIWLGNTEAFF. Full variable domain (rest looked up from reference TRBV29-1 and TRBJ1-1): SAVISQKPSRDICQRGTSLTIQCQVDSQVTMMFWYRQQPGQSLTLIATANQGSEATYESGFVIDKFPISRPNLTFSTLTVSNMSPEDSSIYLCSVATSIWLGNTEAFFGQGTRLTVV.

This clonotype was detected ten times or more. The chain combines TRBV5-1 with TRBJ2-4; 7 positions agree with TRBD2. The CDR3 contains 15 residues. V shed 4 bases and J 8 bases; nucleotides not matched to a gene: 12. Looked up from germline, CDR1 is SGHRS and CDR2 is YFSETQ. The CDR3 is CASSPTTGAGDIQYF. The CDR3 DNA reads TGCGCCAGCAGCCCAACCACAGGCGCGGGGGACATTCAGTACTTC.

The chain carries TRBV4-1 and TRBJ1-5; D gene unclear. Trimming took off 4 bases at V and 9 bases at J, with 10 bases between the two ends. The CDR3 sequence is 12 residues long. Germline assignment: CDR1 MGHRA and CDR2 YSYEKL. CDR3 sequence: CASSLPGGPQHF. The DNA of the CDR3 is TGCGCCAGCAGCCTCCCAGGCGGGCCCCAGCATTTT.

The genes are TRBV5-5 and TRBJ1-2; unclear D gene. Trimming took off 0 bases at V and 7 bases at J, with 7 bases between the two ends. The CDR3 length is 12 residues. Germline lookup yields CDR1 SGHKS and CDR2 YYEKEE (reference sequence). In nucleotides, the CDR3 is TGTGCCAGCAGCTTGGAACTGTCTGGCTACACCTTC. Translated: CASSLELSGYTF.

This clonotype has ten or more counts. The chain combines TRBV15 with TRBJ1-5; weak D call: TRBD1 (5 bases). In germline, CDR1 is LNHNV, CDR2 YYDKDF (reference sequence). This CDR3 is 15 amino acids long. Trimming left V 4 bases short and J 7 bases short, with 17 bases between. The CDR3 coding sequence is TGTGCCACCAGCACCAACGGACATCCCTCCCAGCCCCAGCATTTT. Translated, it gives CATSTNGHPSQPQHF. Using reference TRBV15 and TRBJ1-5 for the parts outside the CDR3, the full variable domain is DAMVIQNPRYQVTQFGKPVTLSCSQTLNHNVMYWYQQKSSQAPKLLFHYYDKDFNNEADTPDNFQSRRPNTSFCFLDIRSPGLGDTAMYLCATSTNGHPSQPQHFGDGTRLSIL.

Only a few counts were recorded for this clonotype. This chain connects TRBV6-4 to TRBJ2-6; 8 bases align to TRBD2. Germline CDR1 reads MRHNA; CDR2 reads SNTAGT. This CDR3 spans 16 amino acids. J was trimmed by 4 bases and V by 6 bases; bases with no gene match: 8. CDR3 loop: CASRLRGAAGANVLTF. The CDR3 DNA reads TGTGCCAGCAGGCTGCGGGGGGCGGCCGGGGCCAACGTCCTGACTTTC.

This clonotype was counted between two and nine times. V gene TRBV18 combines with J gene TRBJ2-7; possibly TRBD2 for D (6 bases). Germline CDR1 reads KGHSH; CDR2 reads LQKENI. Deletions cut 3 bases from V and 1 base from J, with 16 bases between. The CDR3 has 16 amino acids. In nucleotides, the CDR3 is TGTGCCAGCTCACCGCGAACCGGGACTGGTTCCTACGAGCAGTACTTC. It encodes CASSPRTGTGSYEQYF.

In its sample, this clonotype was seen many times. The chain uses TRBV29-1 and TRBJ1-2; no clear D. Deletions cut 4 bases from V and 9 bases from J, with 15 bases between. The germline CDR1 and CDR2 sequences are SQVTM and ANQGSEA. The CDR3 is 12 residues long. CDR3 in amino acids: CSVVRPKGSYTF. DNA of the CDR3: TGCAGCGTTGTACGGCCGAAGGGTAGCTACACCTTC. The whole variable domain, filled in from reference TRBV29-1 and TRBJ1-2, reads SAVISQKPSRDICQRGTSLTIQCQVDSQVTMMFWYRQQPGQSLTLIATANQGSEATYESGFVIDKFPISRPNLTFSTLTVSNMSPEDSSIYLCSVVRPKGSYTFGSGTRLTVV.

The V gene is TRBV11-2, the J gene TRBJ2-5, with D unresolved. V was shortened by 2 bases and J by 1 base, with 11 bases between the two germline ends. The CDR3 covers 15 residues. Germline V gene sequence: CDR1 SGHAT, CDR2 FQNNGV. The CDR3 spells CASSLSGWGQETQYF. In nucleotides, the CDR3 is TGTGCCAGCAGCTTAAGTGGTTGGGGCCAAGAGACCCAGTACTTC.